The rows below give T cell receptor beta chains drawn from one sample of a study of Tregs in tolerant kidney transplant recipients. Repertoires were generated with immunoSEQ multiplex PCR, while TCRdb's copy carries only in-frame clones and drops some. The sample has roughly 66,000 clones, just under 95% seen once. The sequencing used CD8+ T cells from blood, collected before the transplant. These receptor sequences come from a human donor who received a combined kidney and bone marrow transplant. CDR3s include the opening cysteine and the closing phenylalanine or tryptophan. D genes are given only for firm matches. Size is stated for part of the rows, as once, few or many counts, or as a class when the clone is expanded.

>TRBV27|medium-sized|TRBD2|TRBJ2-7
CASSPWTSGGDRAYEQYF
TGTGCCAGCAGTCCGTGGACTAGCGGGGGGGATCGGGCCTACGAGCAGTACTTC
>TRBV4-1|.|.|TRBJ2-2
CASSVTNTGELFF
TGCGCCAGTTCGGTTACCAACACCGGGGAGCTGTTTTTT
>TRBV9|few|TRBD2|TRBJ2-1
CASSVVQRGNEQFF
TGTGCCAGCAGCGTAGTCCAGCGGGGCAATGAGCAGTTCTTC
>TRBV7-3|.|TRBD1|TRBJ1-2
CASSSPLDRARGYTF
TGTGCCAGCAGCTCTCCCTTGGACAGGGCTCGGGGCTACACCTTC
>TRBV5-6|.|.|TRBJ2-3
CASNYKTGRFADTQYF
TGTGCCAGCAACTATAAGACAGGGAGGTTCGCAGATACGCAGTATTTT
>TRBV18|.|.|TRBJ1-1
CASSPTGRNTEAFF
TGTGCCAGCTCACCAACAGGCCGAAACACTGAAGCTTTCTTT
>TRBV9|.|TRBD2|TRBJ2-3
CASSAPTSGVSTDTQYF
TGTGCCAGCAGCGCCCCGACTAGCGGGGTTAGCACAGATACGCAGTATTTT
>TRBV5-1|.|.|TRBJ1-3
CASSEDRTENSGNTIYF
TGCGCCAGCAGCGAAGACAGGACGGAGAATTCTGGAAACACCATATATTTT
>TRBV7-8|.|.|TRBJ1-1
CASSKGIRTEAFF
TGTGCCAGCAGTAAGGGGATCCGGACTGAAGCTTTCTTT
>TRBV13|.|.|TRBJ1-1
CASSSRGEGTEAFF
TGTGCCAGCAGCTCCAGGGGTGAGGGAACTGAAGCTTTCTTT
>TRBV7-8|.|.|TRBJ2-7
CASSLAPVYEQYF
TGTGCCAGCAGCTTAGCACCAGTCTACGAGCAGTACTTC
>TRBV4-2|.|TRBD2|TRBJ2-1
CASSSGGGNEQFF
TGTGCCAGCAGCTCTGGCGGGGGCAATGAGCAGTTCTTC
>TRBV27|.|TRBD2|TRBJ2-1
CASSFLAALNEQFF
TGTGCCAGCAGTTTTCTAGCGGCCCTCAATGAGCAGTTCTTC
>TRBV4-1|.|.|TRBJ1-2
CASSQVRGGYTF
TGCGCCAGCAGCCAAGTCCGGGGGGGCTACACCTTC
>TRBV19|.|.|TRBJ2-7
CASSPTGLSYEQYF
TGTGCCAGTAGTCCGACAGGCCTCTCCTACGAGCAGTACTTC
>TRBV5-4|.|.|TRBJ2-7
CASAPGLDEQYF
TGTGCCAGCGCCCCAGGTTTGGACGAGCAGTACTTC
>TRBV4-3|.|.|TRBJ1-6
CASSQYGNNSPLHF
TGCGCCAGCAGCCAATACGGGAACAATTCACCCCTCCACTTT
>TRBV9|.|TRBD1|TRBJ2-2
CASSPGTGVTGELFF
TGTGCCAGCAGCCCTGGGACAGGGGTCACCGGGGAGCTGTTTTTT
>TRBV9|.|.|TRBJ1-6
CASSVEQANSPLHF
TGTGCCAGCAGCGTGGAACAGGCCAATTCACCCCTCCACTTT